This T cell receptor (beta chain) was documented in a study of shared clonotypes between healthy human individuals. Findings of the study overall: Naive CD4 clonotype sharing across several donors was about 5.3%.

Produced via immunoSEQ multiplex PCR; TCRdb's table is partial and in-frame only. This table holds about 1.5 million clones, approximately 98% found once. With respect to this clone: Its antigen is still unknown.

This TCR was sampled from a man between 25 and 39 years old in good health. The sequencing sample was made of naive CD4+ T cells sorted from blood. Subset denoted: CD45RA+ positively selected.

The CDR3 protein is CASSPYSRTGSNQPQHF. DNA for the CDR3: TGTGCCAGCAGTCCTTATTCGAGAACCGGGAGCAATCAGCCCCAGCATTTT. The V gene is TRBV7-6, the J gene TRBJ1-5; D gene unclear. The CDR3 is 17 residues long. The germline V gene has CDR1 SGHVS and CDR2 FNYEAQ. V lost 6 bases and J 1 base, leaving 19 bases between the germline ends.